These T cell receptor beta chains were read from a single sample in a study of identical twins. MiXCR, run by TCRdb on the 5' RACE reads, gives a single entry per CDR3 protein. Of 250,000 to 300,000 distinct CDR3 sequences in the sample, about 8.9% were seen once. The same sample was also used in a study of yellow fever vaccine responses in identical twins.

Sequencing used CD8+ T cells sorted from blood. Every receptor here comes from a woman under 30 in good health. CDR3s include the opening cysteine and the closing phenylalanine or tryptophan. Each record gives: J gene, D gene, clone size, V gene, CDR3 protein, CDR3 DNA. A D gene is named only where the DNA matches it firmly. A row's size may be missing; if present it is once, few, many or a size class.

j_gene: TRBJ2-1
d_gene: NA
abundance: NA
v_gene: TRBV9
CDR3aa: CARKYGRRGNEQFF
CDR3nt: TGTGCCAGAAAATACGGCCGAAGGGGGAATGAGCAGTTCTTC

j_gene: TRBJ1-1
d_gene: NA
abundance: few
v_gene: TRBV27
CDR3aa: CASSGRTNTEAFF
CDR3nt: TGTGCCAGCTCGGGACGGACGAACACTGAAGCTTTCTTT

j_gene: TRBJ2-7
d_gene: NA
abundance: NA
v_gene: TRBV27
CDR3aa: CASSSNRDSRQYF
CDR3nt: TGTGCCAGCAGTTCAAACCGGGACTCCCGGCAGTACTTC

j_gene: TRBJ2-5
d_gene: TRBD2
abundance: few
v_gene: TRBV7-3
CDR3aa: CASRPSGGSGETQYF
CDR3nt: TGTGCCAGCAGGCCTAGCGGGGGCAGCGGGGAGACCCAGTACTTC

j_gene: TRBJ2-7
d_gene: TRBD2
abundance: few
v_gene: TRBV11-1
CDR3aa: CASSFLFGSSGGQTYEQYF
CDR3nt: TGTGCCAGCAGCTTCCTTTTTGGTTCTAGCGGGGGACAAACCTACGAGCAGTACTTC

j_gene: TRBJ2-3
d_gene: NA
abundance: few
v_gene: TRBV7-9
CDR3aa: CASSLERGYTDTQYF
CDR3nt: TGTGCCAGCAGCTTAGAAAGAGGGTACACAGATACGCAGTATTTT

j_gene: TRBJ2-7
d_gene: NA
abundance: many
v_gene: TRBV6-2/TRBV6-3
CDR3aa: CASSYGGWEQYF
CDR3nt: TGTGCCAGCAGTTATGGAGGGTGGGAGCAGTACTTC

j_gene: TRBJ2-2
d_gene: TRBD1
abundance: few
v_gene: TRBV6-2/TRBV6-3
CDR3aa: CASSYAGQGAPGELFF
CDR3nt: TGTGCCAGCAGTTACGCGGGACAGGGGGCTCCCGGGGAGCTGTTTTTT

j_gene: TRBJ2-3
d_gene: NA
abundance: NA
v_gene: TRBV27
CDR3aa: CASSASSATDTQYF
CDR3nt: TGTGCCAGCAGTGCCTCTTCTGCCACAGATACGCAGTATTTT

j_gene: TRBJ2-2
d_gene: NA
abundance: NA
v_gene: TRBV15
CDR3aa: CATSIDRNTGELFF
CDR3nt: TGTGCCACCAGCATTGACAGGAACACCGGGGAGCTGTTTTTT

j_gene: TRBJ2-3
d_gene: NA
abundance: NA
v_gene: TRBV12-3/TRBV12-4
CDR3aa: CASSFWGSGTDTQYF
CDR3nt: TGTGCCAGCAGTTTTTGGGGGTCTGGCACAGATACGCAGTATTTT

j_gene: TRBJ2-5
d_gene: NA
abundance: NA
v_gene: TRBV9
CDR3aa: CASSEDNQETQYF
CDR3nt: TGTGCCAGCAGCGAGGACAACCAAGAGACCCAGTACTTC

j_gene: TRBJ2-7
d_gene: TRBD2
abundance: NA
v_gene: TRBV28
CDR3aa: CASKAGVRGEQYF
CDR3nt: TGTGCCAGCAAAGCGGGAGTTAGGGGCGAGCAGTACTTC

j_gene: TRBJ2-1
d_gene: TRBD1
abundance: many
v_gene: TRBV7-6
CDR3aa: CASSYPGTEHNEQFF
CDR3nt: TGTGCCAGCAGCTACCCCGGGACAGAACACAATGAGCAGTTCTTC

j_gene: TRBJ1-1
d_gene: NA
abundance: many
v_gene: TRBV27
CDR3aa: CASFRNTEAFF
CDR3nt: TGTGCCAGCTTCCGGAACACTGAAGCTTTCTTT

j_gene: TRBJ2-3
d_gene: NA
abundance: few
v_gene: TRBV4-3
CDR3aa: CASSHEWGTDTQYF
CDR3nt: TGCGCCAGCAGCCACGAATGGGGAACAGATACGCAGTATTTT

j_gene: TRBJ2-2
d_gene: NA
abundance: many
v_gene: TRBV24-1
CDR3aa: CATSEVTDTGELFF
CDR3nt: TGTGCCACCAGTGAGGTGACAGACACCGGGGAGCTGTTTTTT

j_gene: TRBJ2-5
d_gene: NA
abundance: NA
v_gene: TRBV15
CDR3aa: CATSTTRKGEEETQYF
CDR3nt: TGTGCCACCAGCACAACTCGAAAGGGGGAGGAAGAGACCCAGTACTTC

j_gene: TRBJ2-1
d_gene: NA
abundance: few
v_gene: TRBV14
CDR3aa: CASRRAGYYNEQFF
CDR3nt: TGTGCCAGCAGACGAGCGGGCTACTACAATGAGCAGTTCTTC

j_gene: TRBJ2-3
d_gene: NA
abundance: NA
v_gene: TRBV7-2
CDR3aa: CASRPGVRRPGEPTDTQYF
CDR3nt: TGTGCCAGCAGACCTGGGGTGAGGAGACCCGGGGAACCCACAGATACGCAGTATTTT

j_gene: TRBJ2-5
d_gene: NA
abundance: NA
v_gene: TRBV27
CDR3aa: CASSLEGVKTQYF
CDR3nt: TGTGCCAGCAGTTTAGAGGGTGTAAAGACCCAGTACTTC

j_gene: TRBJ2-7
d_gene: NA
abundance: many
v_gene: TRBV27
CDR3aa: CASSSTSIYEQYF
CDR3nt: TGTGCCAGCAGTTCTACTAGCATCTACGAGCAGTACTTC

j_gene: TRBJ2-7
d_gene: TRBD2
abundance: many
v_gene: TRBV13
CDR3aa: CASTPGTSGSHEQYF
CDR3nt: TGTGCCAGCACCCCCGGGACTAGCGGGAGCCACGAGCAGTACTTC

j_gene: TRBJ2-7
d_gene: TRBD1
abundance: NA
v_gene: TRBV10-2
CDR3aa: CASSGDREYYEQYF
CDR3nt: TGCGCCAGCAGTGGGGACAGGGAATACTACGAGCAGTACTTC

j_gene: TRBJ2-7
d_gene: NA
abundance: many
v_gene: TRBV7-2
CDR3aa: CASSPGVALTYEQYF
CDR3nt: TGTGCCAGCAGCCCCGGGGTAGCGCTGACCTACGAGCAGTACTTC

j_gene: TRBJ2-2
d_gene: TRBD1
abundance: few
v_gene: TRBV10-3
CDR3aa: CAISGNLQGSAASNTGELFF
CDR3nt: TGTGCCATCAGTGGAAATCTACAGGGGTCGGCAGCGTCGAACACCGGGGAGCTGTTTTTT

j_gene: TRBJ2-7
d_gene: TRBD2
abundance: NA
v_gene: TRBV20-1
CDR3aa: CTPRGLAGEYEQYF
CDR3nt: TGCACCCCACGGGGTTTAGCGGGAGAATACGAGCAGTACTTC

j_gene: TRBJ1-3
d_gene: NA
abundance: many
v_gene: TRBV5-5
CDR3aa: CASSPGTDSGNTIYF
CDR3nt: TGTGCCAGCAGCCCCGGGACGGACTCTGGAAACACCATATATTTT

j_gene: TRBJ2-5
d_gene: NA
abundance: few
v_gene: TRBV7-2
CDR3aa: CASSLALAAQETQYF
CDR3nt: TGTGCCAGCAGCTTAGCGCTGGCAGCCCAAGAGACCCAGTACTTC

j_gene: TRBJ2-2
d_gene: NA
abundance: few
v_gene: TRBV15
CDR3aa: CATSRDSIPNTGELFF
CDR3nt: TGTGCCACCAGCAGAGATAGCATTCCGAACACCGGGGAGCTGTTTTTT

j_gene: TRBJ1-1
d_gene: NA
abundance: NA
v_gene: TRBV27
CDR3aa: CASSGLGSEAFF
CDR3nt: TGTGCCAGCAGTGGTTTGGGATCTGAAGCTTTCTTT

j_gene: TRBJ2-5
d_gene: NA
abundance: NA
v_gene: TRBV18
CDR3aa: CASSTVGGGESETQYF
CDR3nt: TGTGCCAGCTCAACCGTCGGCGGGGGCGAGTCCGAGACCCAGTACTTC

j_gene: TRBJ2-3
d_gene: TRBD2
abundance: many
v_gene: TRBV27
CDR3aa: CASSSSAGGGDTQYF
CDR3nt: TGTGCCAGCAGTTCATCAGCGGGAGGAGGAGATACGCAGTATTTT

j_gene: TRBJ2-5
d_gene: NA
abundance: few
v_gene: TRBV12-5
CDR3aa: CASAYMQGGQETQYF
CDR3nt: TGTGCTAGTGCCTACATGCAGGGAGGCCAAGAGACCCAGTACTTC